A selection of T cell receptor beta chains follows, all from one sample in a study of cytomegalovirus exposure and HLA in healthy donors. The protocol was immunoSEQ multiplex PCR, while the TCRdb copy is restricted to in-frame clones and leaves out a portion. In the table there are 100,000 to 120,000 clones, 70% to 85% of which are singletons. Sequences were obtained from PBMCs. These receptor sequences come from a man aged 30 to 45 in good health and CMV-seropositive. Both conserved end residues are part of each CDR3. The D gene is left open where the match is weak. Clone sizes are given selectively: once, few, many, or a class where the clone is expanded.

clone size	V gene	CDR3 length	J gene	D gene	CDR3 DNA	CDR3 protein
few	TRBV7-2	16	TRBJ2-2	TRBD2	TGTGCCAGCAGCTTATTTCCAGGGAGGGAGCACGGGGAGCTGTTTTTT	CASSLFPGREHGELFF
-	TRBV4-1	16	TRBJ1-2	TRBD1	TGCGCCAGCAGCCAGAACCCCCGGGACAGGGGGCCTGGCTACACCTTC	CASSQNPRDRGPGYTF
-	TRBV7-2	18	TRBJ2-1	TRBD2	TGTGCCAGCAGCTGGGCGACTAGCGGGGCCTTTGACTACAATGAGCAGTTCTTC	CASSWATSGAFDYNEQFF
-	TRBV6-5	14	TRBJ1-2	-	TGTGCCAGCAGTAAATTTTGGGAGTCGAATGGCTACACCTTC	CASSKFWESNGYTF
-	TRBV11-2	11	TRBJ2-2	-	TGTGCCAGCACCTGGAGTGGGGAGCTGTTTTTT	CASTWSGELFF
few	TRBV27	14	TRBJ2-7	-	TGTGCCAGCAGTTTAGGTCCAGGTCCCTACGAGCAGTACTTC	CASSLGPGPYEQYF
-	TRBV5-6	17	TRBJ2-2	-	TGTGCCAGCAGCAATATGCTCCGGGACGCGGGGACCGGGGAGCTGTTTTTT	CASSNMLRDAGTGELFF
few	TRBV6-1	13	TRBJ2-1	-	TGTGCCAGCAGGGCAGGGACACACAATGAGCAGTTCTTC	CASRAGTHNEQFF
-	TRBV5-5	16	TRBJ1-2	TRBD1	TGTGCCAGCAGCTCGTTAAGACGGACAGGCGGGTATGGCTACACCTTC	CASSSLRRTGGYGYTF
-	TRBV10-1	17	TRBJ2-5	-	TGCGCCAGCAGTGAGTCGATCTTATCCGGGGACCAAGAGACCCAGTACTTC	CASSESILSGDQETQYF
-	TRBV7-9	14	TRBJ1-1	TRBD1	TGTTCCAGCAGCTTAGGTCAGGGGGCCAGTGAAGCTTTCTTT	CSSSLGQGASEAFF
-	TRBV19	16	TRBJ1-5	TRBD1	TGTGCCAGTAGTATAGCCTGGACAGGGGGCGGTCAGCCCCAGCATTTT	CASSIAWTGGGQPQHF
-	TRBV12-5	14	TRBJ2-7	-	TGTGCTAGTGGTGAGGGGGGGGCGGTCCACGAGCAGTACTTC	CASGEGGAVHEQYF
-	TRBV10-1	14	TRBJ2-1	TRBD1	TGCGCCAGAACCGGGACAGTCGTATACAATGAGCAGTTCTTC	CARTGTVVYNEQFF
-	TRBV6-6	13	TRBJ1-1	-	TGTGCCAGCAGTTACGGCGGGGCCACTGAAGCTTTCTTT	CASSYGGATEAFF
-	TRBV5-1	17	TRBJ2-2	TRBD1	TGCGCCAGCAGCTACTCCGGGACAGGGGAGAACACCGGGGAGCTGTTTTTT	CASSYSGTGENTGELFF
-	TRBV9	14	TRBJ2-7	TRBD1	TGTGCCAGCAGCGCCGGGACAGGGGGCCACGAGCAGTACTTC	CASSAGTGGHEQYF
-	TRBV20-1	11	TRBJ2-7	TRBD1	TGCAGTGCCCGGGACAGCTACGAGCAGTACTTC	CSARDSYEQYF
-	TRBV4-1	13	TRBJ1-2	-	TGCGCCAGCTCGAGGGCAGAAAACTATGGCTACACCTTC	CASSRAENYGYTF
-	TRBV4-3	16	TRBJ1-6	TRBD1	TGCGCCAGCAGCCAACGGACAGGGGCGAATAATTCACCCCTCCACTTT	CASSQRTGANNSPLHF
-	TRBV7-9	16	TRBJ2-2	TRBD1	TGTGCCAGCAGCTTAGCCCGGACAGGGGACACCGGGGAGCTGTTTTTT	CASSLARTGDTGELFF
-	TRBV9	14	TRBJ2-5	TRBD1	TGTGCCAGCAGCGAGAACAGGGGGCGCGCGACCCAGTACTTC	CASSENRGRATQYF
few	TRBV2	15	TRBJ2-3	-	TGTGCCAGCAGTGGGACTACCATTCAAGGAGATACGCAGTATTTT	CASSGTTIQGDTQYF
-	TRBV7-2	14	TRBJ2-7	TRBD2	TGTGCCAGCAGCTTCGGGGGGTCCCGCTACGAGCAGTACTTC	CASSFGGSRYEQYF
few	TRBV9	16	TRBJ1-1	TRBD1	TGTGCCAGCAGCGCACAGGGGGCGCATTTAAACACTGAAGCTTTCTTT	CASSAQGAHLNTEAFF
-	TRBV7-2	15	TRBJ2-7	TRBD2	TGTGCCAGCAGCCGAAATACCGGGGGGGGCGACGAGCAGTACTTC	CASSRNTGGGDEQYF
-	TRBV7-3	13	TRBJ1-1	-	TGTGCCAGCAGGTCCCAGATGGAGGGTGAAGCTTTCTTT	CASRSQMEGEAFF
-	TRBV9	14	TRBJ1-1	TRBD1	TGTGCCAGCAGCGTAGCTACAGGGGGCACTGAAGCTTTCTTT	CASSVATGGTEAFF
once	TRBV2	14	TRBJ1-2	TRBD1	TGTGCCAGCAGTGAATATCGGACAGGCTATGGCTACACCTTC	CASSEYRTGYGYTF
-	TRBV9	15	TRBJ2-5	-	TGTGCCAGCAGCGAAACGGAGGAGGTTTTTGAGACCCAGTACTTC	CASSETEEVFETQYF
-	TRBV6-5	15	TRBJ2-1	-	TGTGCCAGCAGGTTCGGGGGGCCCCTTCTACAGGAGCAGTTCTTC	CASRFGGPLLQEQFF
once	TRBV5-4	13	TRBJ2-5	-	TGTGCCAGCAGCTTGTATGTAGAAGAGACCCAGTACTTC	CASSLYVEETQYF
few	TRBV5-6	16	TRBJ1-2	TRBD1	TGTGCCAGCAGCCCGGAGTGGGGACAGGAGGACTATGGCTACACCTTC	CASSPEWGQEDYGYTF
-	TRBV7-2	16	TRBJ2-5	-	TGTGCCAGCAGCTTAGTTGGTGGGGGGGCCCAAGAGACCCAGTACTTC	CASSLVGGGAQETQYF
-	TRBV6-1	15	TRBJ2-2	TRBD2	TGTGCCAGCAGTGAGGGACTAGTTCACACCGGGGAGCTGTTTTTT	CASSEGLVHTGELFF
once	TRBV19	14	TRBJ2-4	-	TGTGCCAGTAGTACTGGACTAGCCAAAAACATTCAGTACTTC	CASSTGLAKNIQYF
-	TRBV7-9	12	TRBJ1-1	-	TGTGCCAGCAGCCCACAGAACACTGAAGCTTTCTTT	CASSPQNTEAFF